The sequence of this T cell receptor (beta chain) was determined in a study of blood T cell repertoires in COVID-19. Study-wide background: Samples of COVID-19 (acute and convalescent) were obtained from the United States, Italy and Spain. T cells, B-cell-depleted T cells, or PBMCs supplied cDNA or gDNA.

The germline CDR1 and CDR2 sequences are MDHEN and SYDVKM. Trimming removed 5 bases from V and 1 base from J; junction bases left unmatched: 15. The CDR3 is 20 amino acids. Sequenced by immunoSEQ multiplex PCR; TCRdb stores in-frame clones only, minus some. This sample has over 200,000 clones; over 75% occur once, and the top ten carry less than 20%. In terms of age and location, participants ranged from roughly 18 to 89 years and lived in 24 US areas. The V and J genes are TRBV28 and TRBJ2-3; TRBD2 matches at 13 bases. This TCR came from a man aged 18 to 29 who had recovered from COVID-19. Specimen: PBMCs or T cells enriched from blood (not recorded which). CDR3 bases: TGTGCCAGCAGTCCCGGACTAGCGGGAGTCGTCGTGTTACGCACAGATACGCAGTATTTT. It encodes CASSPGLAGVVVLRTDTQYF.